This record covers a single T cell receptor beta chain. The table lists this clonotype with many counts. It lacks a known antigen. There are no base qualities to consult, and no much larger clone falls within one base. Taken from cysteine to phenylalanine, the CDR3 has 12 residues. CDR3 DNA only is kept here, 36 bases in frame from base 1. As encoded in the germline V gene, CDR1 is MDHEN while CDR2 is SYDVKM. The junction shows trimming of 8 bases on V and 4 bases on J, and the gene matches do not reach 5 bases of it. The source of the sample is a study of T-cell reconstitution after alpha-beta-depleted transplantation in children (dated by TCRdb to about 2016). Concerning the study at large: The study quantitatively tracked T-cell immune reconstitution after TCRalphabeta/CD19-depleted allogeneic hematopoietic cell transplantation in children using TCR repertoire profiling.

To prepare the library, PCR was applied. Data came from an Illumina HiSeq 2500. Molecular barcoding was employed in the preparation of TCR libraries, with unique molecular identifiers being used to normalize TCRbeta repertoire quantification. TCRdb took the public reads, trimmed them with fastp at Q25, ran MiXCR for clone calling and kept in-frame beta chains. Here each entry gathers all rows of one CDR3 protein and keeps the most common genes and DNA. The sample records some 240,000 distinct CDR3 sequences, around 12% of which are singletons. The biggest ten clones account for approximately 2.9% of the sample.

The receptor comes from a human donor who donated a stem cell graft to a child with acute lymphoblastic leukemia. Here the sequenced sample was PBMCs from the stem cell graft donor, taken from the stem cell graft. This chain joins TRBV28 to TRBJ2-7; TRBD1 fits 7 bases in the junction. The encoded CDR3 is CASDRVGYEQYF. The sequenced DNA: TGTGCCAGCGACAGGGTTGGGTACGAGCAGTACTTC.